This TCR beta chain was recorded in a study of cytomegalovirus exposure and HLA in healthy donors. Overall study findings and caveats: A later analysis reportedly found fewer N-insertions in an Asian-associated ancestry cluster than the roughly 670-donor mean.

Concerning this clone: Its specificity is unknown.

Primers for the PCR totalled 60 Vbeta and 13 Jbeta. Measured with immunoSEQ multiplex PCR; TCRdb has only the in-frame clones, and not every one. This sample has around 150,000 clones, with around 76% found just once. Sequencing was carried out using PBMCs. The sequence derives from a female donor in good health and CMV-seronegative.

The CDR3 bases are TGCGCCAGCAGCTACCCCGGGACAGGGAGGGATGGCTACACCTTC. This translates into CASSYPGTGRDGYTF. V usage is TRBV4-1 and J usage is TRBJ1-2; 9 positions agree with TRBD1. V gave up 5 bases and J gave up 6 bases; unmatched junction bases: 10. Germline loops: CDR1 MGHRA, CDR2 YSYEKL. This CDR3 has 15 amino acids.